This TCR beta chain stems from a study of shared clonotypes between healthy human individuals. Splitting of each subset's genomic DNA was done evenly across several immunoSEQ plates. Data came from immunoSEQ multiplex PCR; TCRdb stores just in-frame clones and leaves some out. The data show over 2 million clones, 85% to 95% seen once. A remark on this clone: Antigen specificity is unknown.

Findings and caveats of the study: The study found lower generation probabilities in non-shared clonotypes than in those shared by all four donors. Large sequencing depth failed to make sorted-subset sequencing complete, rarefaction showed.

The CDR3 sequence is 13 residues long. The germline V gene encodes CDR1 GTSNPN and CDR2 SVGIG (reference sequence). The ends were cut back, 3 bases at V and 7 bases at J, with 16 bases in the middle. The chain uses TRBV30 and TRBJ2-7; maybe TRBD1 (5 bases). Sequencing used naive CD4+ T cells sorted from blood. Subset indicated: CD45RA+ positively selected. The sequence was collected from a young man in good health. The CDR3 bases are TGTGCCTGGAGCACGGTGACAGTGGGGGAGCAGTACTTC. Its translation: CAWSTVTVGEQYF.